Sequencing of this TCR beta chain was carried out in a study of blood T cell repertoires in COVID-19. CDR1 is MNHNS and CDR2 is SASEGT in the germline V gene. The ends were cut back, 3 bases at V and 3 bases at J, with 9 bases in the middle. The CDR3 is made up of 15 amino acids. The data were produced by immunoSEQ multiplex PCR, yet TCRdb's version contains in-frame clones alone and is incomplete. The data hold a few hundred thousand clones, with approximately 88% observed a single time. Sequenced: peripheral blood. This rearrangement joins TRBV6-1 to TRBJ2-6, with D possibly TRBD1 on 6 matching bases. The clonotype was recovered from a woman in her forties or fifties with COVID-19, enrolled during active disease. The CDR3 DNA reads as TGTGCCAGCAGTGAGGGGGCGGGTGGGGCCAACGTCCTGACTTTC. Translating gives CASSEGAGGANVLTF.